This T cell receptor beta chain was documented in a study of shared clonotypes between healthy human individuals. The study's findings and limits: Few donors limited the genetic and exposure-history diversity represented.

PCR replicates performed on unsorted PBMC used roughly 300 ng DNA, 28,000 or so T cell genomes. Profiling relied on immunoSEQ multiplex PCR, and the TCRdb table lists in-frame clones only, not all of them. The sample yields hundreds of thousands of clones, around 80% seen once. About this clone: Its antigen is currently unknown.

There were no recent acute infections or vaccinations among the donors, who were healthy HIV-negative adults. Only Caucasian adults living in Nashville, Tennessee served as donors. Trimming took off 1 base at V and 0 bases at J, with 10 bases between the two ends. From germline, CDR1 is SGHRS and CDR2 YFSETQ. The CDR3 is made up of 15 amino acids. Sequenced input: PBMCs. The sequence derives from a woman in her thirties or forties in good health. Some clones in this sample may be carry-over from other donors' samples. The chain joins TRBV5-1 to TRBJ1-2, with a possible D match to TRBD1 (5 bases). The CDR3 DNA reads TGCGCCAGCAGCTTGTGGGGCAATACTAACTATGGCTACACCTTC. It specifies CASSLWGNTNYGYTF.